The clone carrying this TCR beta chain came up once. Method: immunoSEQ multiplex PCR; TCRdb's copy keeps in-frame clones and lacks some. The table lists about 270,000 clones, 85% of them singletons. These data come from a study of blood T cell repertoires in COVID-19. Study summary: T cells, B-cell-depleted T cells, or PBMCs provided the cDNA or gDNA that served as material.

In germline, CDR1 is MDHEN, CDR2 SYDVKM. V lost 2 bases and J lost 1, with 2 bases in between. The CDR3 spans 12 residues. V is TRBV28 and J is TRBJ2-5; D gene uncertain. This TCR derives from a woman aged 45-65 years with active or convalescent COVID-19. The sequenced sample consisted of peripheral blood. CDR3 coding DNA: TGTGCCAGCAGTTTACTCCAAGAGACCCAGTACTTC. It codes for CASSLLQETQYF.